Following are 20 T cell receptor beta chains from one sample sequenced in a study of blood T cell repertoires in COVID-19. Clones were read by immunoSEQ multiplex PCR, and TCRdb kept only the in-frame ones, dropping some. The table includes some 150,000 clones, roughly 80% detected once. Specimen: peripheral blood. The receptors here all came from a woman aged 65 to 85 with COVID-19, enrolled during active disease.

In DNA form, the CDR3 reads TGTGCCAGCAGTTGGTCCGGGACAGGGAAAACAGACCTCCACTTT. Amino acid sequence: CASSWSGTGKTDLHF. The rearrangement joins TRBV6-5 to TRBJ1-6; TRBD1 matches at 9 bases. This CDR3 contains 15 residues. CDR1 and CDR2 from the germline V gene are MNHEY and SVGAGI. V shed 4 bases, J shed 15 bases, and the junction held 13 bases outside the gene matches.

The J gene is TRBJ1-1, the V gene TRBV6-5, with D perhaps matching TRBD1 (6 bases). Germline assignment: CDR1 MNHEY and CDR2 SVGAGI. V lost 5 bases and J lost 4, with 14 bases in between. The CDR3 spans 14 residues. The CDR3 nucleotides are TGTGCCAGCAGTCATAAACAGGGTCTCACTGAAGCTTTCTTT. It codes for CASSHKQGLTEAFF.

The count of this clone is one. The CDR3: CASSPRAWGRGGQETQYF. Here the CDR3 DNA reads TGTGCCAGCAGTCCTAGGGCCTGGGGGCGAGGTGGCCAAGAGACCCAGTACTTC. The chain recombines TRBV27 with TRBJ2-5; tentatively, D is TRBD1 (6 bases). CDR1 is MNHEY and CDR2 is SMNVEV in the germline V gene (reference sequence). This CDR3 has 18 amino acids. Deletions cut 5 bases from V and 1 base from J, with 23 bases between.

This clone has a single count. This chain connects TRBV6-5 to TRBJ2-1; 11 bases line up with TRBD2. Germline V lookup: CDR1 MNHEY, CDR2 SVGAGI. J gave up 5 bases and V 2 bases, and 5 bases lay outside the gene matches. The CDR3 has 16 amino acids. As DNA, the CDR3 is TGTGCCAGCAGTTACCTACTAGCGGGAGTCCACAATGAGCAGTTCTTC. It is translated as CASSYLLAGVHNEQFF.

The chain employs TRBV5-5 and TRBJ1-2; no firm D call. V lost 4 bases to trimming and J lost 9 bases, with 19 bases between them. Germline-derived CDR1 and CDR2 are SGHKS and YYEKEE (reference sequence). This CDR3 has 14 residues. For the CDR3, the DNA is TGTGCCAGCAGCGCGAAAGGTCCGGGGTGGAGCTACACCTTC. Translation: CASSAKGPGWSYTF. The entire variable domain, with the rest obtained from reference TRBV5-5 and TRBJ1-2, is as follows: DAGVTQSPTHLIKTRGQQVTLRCSPISGHKSVSWYQQVLGQGPQFIFQYYEKEERGRGNFPDRFSARQFPNYSSELNVNALLLGDSALYLCASSAKGPGWSYTFGSGTRLTVV.

The chain employs TRBV5-1 and TRBJ1-4, with TRBD1 identical over 8 bases. Per germline, CDR1 SGHRS and CDR2 YFSETQ. The length of the CDR3 is 13 residues. The trim removed 7 bases at V and 8 bases at J, leaving 7 bases unmatched. For the CDR3, the DNA is TGCGCCAGCGGACAGGGAGCACGCGAAAAACTGTTTTTT. As protein: CASGQGAREKLFF.

V is TRBV28 and J is TRBJ1-5, with TRBD1 matching over 7 bases. The trim removed 6 bases at V and 7 bases at J, leaving 15 bases unmatched. Germline-derived CDR1 and CDR2 are MDHEN and SYDVKM. The length of the CDR3 is 16 residues. The CDR3, as DNA: TGTGCCAGCAGGCCATCTATAAACAGGGGCGGGCAGCCCCAGCATTTT. Translation: CASRPSINRGGQPQHF.

The chain carries TRBV10-3 and TRBJ1-2, with D tentatively TRBD1 (6 bases). In germline, CDR1 is ENHRY, CDR2 SYGVKD. The CDR3 extends over 11 amino acids. Between the trimmed V and J ends, which lost 4 bases and 8 bases, there was a span of 8 bases. The CDR3 DNA reads TGTGCCATCAGTGCAGGGGAAGGCTACACCTTC. Its protein is CAISAGEGYTF.

This clone showed up just a few times. The rearrangement links TRBV5-5 to TRBJ1-2; D not resolved. V lost 0 bases and J lost 7, with 10 bases in between. In germline, CDR1 is SGHKS, CDR2 YYEKEE (reference sequence). There are 13 residues in the CDR3. The chain's CDR3 is CASSLAPAGGYTF. The CDR3 region has the DNA TGTGCCAGCAGCTTGGCCCCAGCGGGTGGCTACACCTTC.

The rearrangement uses TRBV19 and TRBJ2-1; TRBD2 matches 11 bases. Germline assignment: CDR1 LNHDA and CDR2 SQIVND (reference sequence). V lost 4 bases and J lost 5; bases outside the gene matches: 4. This CDR3 has 15 residues. Written as DNA, the CDR3 is TGTGCCAGTAGTACACTAGCGGGAGAGGACAATGAGCAGTTCTTC. Protein product: CASSTLAGEDNEQFF. Full variable domain (missing parts from reference TRBV19 and TRBJ2-1): DGGITQSPKYLFRKEGQNVTLSCEQNLNHDAMYWYRQDPGQGLRLIYYSQIVNDFQKGDIAEGYSVSREKKESFPLTVTSAQKNPTAFYLCASSTLAGEDNEQFFGPGTRLTVL.

The chain uses TRBV30 and TRBJ2-7; 8 bases map to TRBD2. This CDR3 contains 15 residues. Germline V CDR1 and CDR2: GTSNPN, SVGIG (reference sequence). J was trimmed by 5 bases and V by 5 bases; bases with no gene match: 14. This chain's CDR3 is CAWDLGGGRSDEQYF. Written as DNA, the CDR3 is TGTGCCTGGGACTTGGGGGGCGGGAGGTCGGACGAGCAGTACTTC.

CDR3 in amino acids: CARSLCRRYTDTQYF. In DNA form, the CDR3 reads TGTGCCAGAAGCTTATGCCGGCGGTACACAGATACGCAGTATTTT. The J gene is TRBJ2-3, the V gene TRBV5-3; D unresolved. TRBV5-3 is an ORF, with its function uncertain. This CDR3 region has 15 residues. With 2 bases removed from V and 2 bases from J, the gap between germline ends came to 12 bases.

This clone was observed once. This rearrangement joins TRBV19 to TRBJ1-3; D is unresolved. Germline V CDR1 and CDR2: LNHDA, SQIVND (reference sequence). Trimming stripped 6 bases from V and 4 bases from J, with 7 bases between. The CDR3 has 12 amino acids. This chain's CDR3 is CASSYPGNTIYF. In nucleotides, the CDR3 is TGTGCCAGTAGCTACCCCGGAAACACCATATATTTT.

The rearrangement links TRBV5-4 to TRBJ1-2, with D possibly matching TRBD1 (6 bases). The CDR3 covers 16 residues. Germline V CDR1 and CDR2: SGHNT, YYREEE (reference sequence). Trimming took 0 bases from V and 0 from J, leaving 12 bases between them. CDR3 bases: TGTGCCAGCAGCTTGGCTGGGACACCGGCTAACTATGGCTACACCTTC. Translated, it gives CASSLAGTPANYGYTF. Full variable domain (remainder filled in from reference TRBV5-4 and TRBJ1-2): ETGVTQSPTHLIKTRGQQVTLRCSSQSGHNTVSWYQQALGQGPQFIFQYYREEENGRGNFPPRFSGLQFPNYSSELNVNALELDDSALYLCASSLAGTPANYGYTFGSGTRLTVV.

The gene calls are TRBV2 and TRBJ2-1, with 10 bases lining up with TRBD2. The CDR3 contains 15 residues. The trim removed 5 bases at V and 4 bases at J, leaving 5 bases unmatched. The germline V gene has CDR1 SNHLY and CDR2 FYNNEI. CDR3 protein: CASSLAGAHYNEQFF. The CDR3 DNA reads TGTGCCAGCAGTCTAGCGGGAGCCCATTACAATGAGCAGTTCTTC.

This chain joins TRBV27 and TRBJ2-6; 8 nucleotides align to TRBD1. J was trimmed by 2 bases and V by 4 bases; bases with no gene match: 10. This CDR3 is 18 amino acids long. Per the germline V gene, CDR1 is MNHEY and CDR2 is SMNVEV (reference sequence). CDR3 coding DNA: TGTGCCAGCAGTTCCACAGGGGGAGGAAAGGCTGGGGCCAACGTCCTGACTTTC. As protein: CASSSTGGGKAGANVLTF. The full variable domain, in which reference TRBV27 and TRBJ2-6 provide the parts outside the CDR3, is EAQVTQNPRYLITVTGKKLTVTCSQNMNHEYMSWYRQDPGLGLRQIYYSMNVEVTDKGDVPEGYKVSRKEKRNFPLILESPSPNQTSLYFCASSSTGGGKAGANVLTFGAGSRLTVL.

The chain links TRBV6-5 to TRBJ2-3; 7 positions agree with TRBD2. The ends lost 6 bases at V and 0 bases at J; junction bases unmatched: 6. The CDR3 length is 15 residues. CDR1 MNHEY and CDR2 SVGAGI come from the germline V gene. The CDR3 protein is CASSRWEGSTDTQYF. CDR3 DNA: TGTGCCAGCAGCCGCTGGGAGGGGAGCACAGATACGCAGTATTTT.

The gene calls are TRBV12-3 or TRBV12-4 and TRBJ2-1; TRBD1 is a possible D gene (6 bases). V lost 6 bases, J lost 3 bases, and 9 bases lay in between. CDR3 size: 13 residues. DNA of the CDR3: TGTGCCAGCAGGGGACACGACTACAATGAGCAGTTCTTC. Translating gives CASRGHDYNEQFF.

The chain couples TRBV28 to TRBJ1-2; D not resolved. The CDR3 is 13 residues long. Trimming shortened V by 9 bases and J by 6 bases, and 17 bases separated the two germline ends. The germline V gene has CDR1 MDHEN and CDR2 SYDVKM. CDR3 DNA sequence: TGTGCCAGTGCCATAGCTGTCGGAAATGGCTACACCTTC. Its translation: CASAIAVGNGYTF.

V is TRBV7-9 and J is TRBJ2-7; perhaps TRBD1 as D (6 bases). Germline V gives CDR1 SEHNR, CDR2 FQNEAQ (reference sequence). The CDR3 has 16 amino acids. Trimming shortened V by 1 base and J by 0 bases, and 13 bases separated the two germline ends. The CDR3 spells CASSLEGDKSSYEQYV. The CDR3 DNA reads TGTGCCAGCAGCTTAGAGGGGGACAAGAGCTCCTACGAGCAGTACGTC.